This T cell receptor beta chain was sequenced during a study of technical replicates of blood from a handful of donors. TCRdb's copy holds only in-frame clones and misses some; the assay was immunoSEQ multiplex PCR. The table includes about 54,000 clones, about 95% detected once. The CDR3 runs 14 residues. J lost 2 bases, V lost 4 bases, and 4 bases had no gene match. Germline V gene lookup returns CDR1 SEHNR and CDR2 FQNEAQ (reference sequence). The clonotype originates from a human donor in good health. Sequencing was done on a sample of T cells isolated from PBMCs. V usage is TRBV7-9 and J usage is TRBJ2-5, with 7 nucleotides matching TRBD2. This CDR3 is CASSSRGEQETQYF. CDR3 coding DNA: TGTGCCAGCAGCTCCCGGGGGGAACAAGAGACCCAGTACTTC.